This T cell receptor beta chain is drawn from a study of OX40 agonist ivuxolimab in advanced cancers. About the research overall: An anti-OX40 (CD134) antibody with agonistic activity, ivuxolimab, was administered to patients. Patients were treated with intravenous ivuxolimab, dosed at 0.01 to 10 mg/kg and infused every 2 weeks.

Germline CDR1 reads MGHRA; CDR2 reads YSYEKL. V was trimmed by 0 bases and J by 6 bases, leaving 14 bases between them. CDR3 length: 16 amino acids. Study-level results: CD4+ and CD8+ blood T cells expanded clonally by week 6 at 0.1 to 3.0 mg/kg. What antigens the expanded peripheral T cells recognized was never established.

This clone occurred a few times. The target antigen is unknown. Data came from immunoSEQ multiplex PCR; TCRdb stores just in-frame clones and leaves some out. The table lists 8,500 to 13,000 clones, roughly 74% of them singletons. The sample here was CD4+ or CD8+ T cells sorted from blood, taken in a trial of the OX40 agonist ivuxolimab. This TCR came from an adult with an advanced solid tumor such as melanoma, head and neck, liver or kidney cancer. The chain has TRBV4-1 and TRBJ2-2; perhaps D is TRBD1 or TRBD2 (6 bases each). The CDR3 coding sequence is TGCGCCAGCAGCCAAGATTTGGGGGCTAGCGCCGGGGAGCTGTTTTTT. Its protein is CASSQDLGASAGELFF.